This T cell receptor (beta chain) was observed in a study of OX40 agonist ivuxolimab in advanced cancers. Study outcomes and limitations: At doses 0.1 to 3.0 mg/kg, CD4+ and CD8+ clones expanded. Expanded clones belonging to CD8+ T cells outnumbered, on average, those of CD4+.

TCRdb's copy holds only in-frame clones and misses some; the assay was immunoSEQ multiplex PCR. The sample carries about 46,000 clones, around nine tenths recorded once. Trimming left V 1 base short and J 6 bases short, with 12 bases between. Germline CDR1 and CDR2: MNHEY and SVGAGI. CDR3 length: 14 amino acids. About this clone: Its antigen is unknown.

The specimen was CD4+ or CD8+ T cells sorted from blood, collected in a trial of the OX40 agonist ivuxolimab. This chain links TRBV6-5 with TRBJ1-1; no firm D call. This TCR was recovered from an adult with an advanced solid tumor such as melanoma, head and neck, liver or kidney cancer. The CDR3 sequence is CASSYYGLSSEAFF. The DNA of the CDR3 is TGTGCCAGCAGTTACTATGGGCTTAGCTCTGAAGCTTTCTTT.